This entry lists 23 T cell receptor beta chains sequenced from one sample in a study of cytotoxic CD8 clonotypes in ibrutinib-treated CLL. Data came from immunoSEQ multiplex PCR; TCRdb stores just in-frame clones and leaves some out. In the table there are some 150,000 clones, approximately 80% of which are singletons. The material sequenced was PBMCs, taken after 12 months of ibrutinib treatment. These receptors came from a human donor with chronic lymphocytic leukemia.

CDR3: CASSLRGTSGVEPHTDTQYF. CDR3 DNA sequence: TGCGCCAGCAGCCTCAGAGGGACTAGCGGAGTGGAACCACACACAGATACGCAGTATTTT. The V call is TRBV4-1, the J call TRBJ2-3; 11 bases map to TRBD2. The germline CDR1 and CDR2 sequences are MGHRA and YSYEKL. With V trimmed by 4 bases and J by 2 bases, 17 bases remained unmatched. The CDR3 sequence is 20 residues long.

This clone was detected a few times. The V and J genes are TRBV7-2 and TRBJ1-1; D call uncertain. V shed 2 bases and J shed 5 bases, with 6 bases lying between them. CDR3 length equals 12 residues. The germline V gene encodes CDR1 SGHTA and CDR2 FQGNSA. CDR3 nucleotide sequence: TGTGCCAGCAGCTTACATCTTACTGAAGCTTTCTTT. This translates into CASSLHLTEAFF. The entire variable domain, with the rest obtained from reference TRBV7-2 and TRBJ1-1, is as follows: GAGVSQSPSNKVTEKGKDVELRCDPISGHTALYWYRQSLGQGLEFLIYFQGNSAPDKSGLPSDRFSAERTGGSVSTLTIQRTQQEDSAVYLCASSLHLTEAFFGQGTRLTVV.

This chain uses TRBV4-2 with TRBJ2-7; 8 bases fit TRBD2. CDR3 length: 15 residues. Germline values: CDR1 LGHNA, CDR2 YNFKEQ. Unmatched junction bases numbered 5, after V lost 0 bases and J lost 4 bases. The DNA for the CDR3 is TGTGCCAGCAGCCAAGAACTAGCGGTGGGATACGAGCAGTACTTC. Translation gives CASSQELAVGYEQYF.

The CDR3 protein is CASSQGLWQGAGEQYF. The CDR3 DNA reads TGTGCCAGCTCACAGGGCCTTTGGCAGGGGGCAGGTGAGCAGTACTTC. The genes are TRBV18 and TRBJ2-7; TRBD1 matches 8 bases. Germline V gene lookup returns CDR1 KGHSH and CDR2 LQKENI. The CDR3 has 16 residues. With 4 bases clipped from V and 7 bases from J, the junction kept 15 bases outside the gene matches.

This clone was counted between two and nine times. This sequence joins TRBV10-3 and TRBJ2-3; D gene unclear. Deletions cut 6 bases from V and 5 bases from J, with 12 bases between. CDR1 and CDR2 from the germline V gene are ENHRY and SYGVKD. The CDR3 sequence is 13 residues long. CDR3 region: CAIRGKVGDTQYF. CDR3 DNA sequence: TGTGCCATCAGGGGTAAAGTCGGAGATACGCAGTATTTT.

This chain joins TRBV27 and TRBJ1-1; no definite D call. The CDR3 is made up of 17 amino acids. Germline V gene data show CDR1 as MNHEY and CDR2 as SMNVEV (reference sequence). The V end lost 3 bases, the J end lost 1 base, and 18 bases lay between the germline ends. CDR3 nucleotides: TGTGCCAGCAGTTTGGAGAGGCCAACCTTACCGAACACTGAAGCTTTCTTT. Protein sequence: CASSLERPTLPNTEAFF.

The V gene is TRBV5-4, the J gene TRBJ2-5, with a tentative D call TRBD1 (6 bases). Trimming left V 4 bases short and J 2 bases short, with 12 bases between. The CDR3 contains 14 residues. Germline CDR1 and CDR2: SGHNT and YYREEE (reference sequence). CDR3 bases: TGTGCCAGCAGCCCCCGGGACAAGCAAGAGACCCAGTACTTC. Protein sequence: CASSPRDKQETQYF. Full variable domain (remainder filled in from reference TRBV5-4 and TRBJ2-5): ETGVTQSPTHLIKTRGQQVTLRCSSQSGHNTVSWYQQALGQGPQFIFQYYREEENGRGNFPPRFSGLQFPNYSSELNVNALELDDSALYLCASSPRDKQETQYFGPGTRLLVL.

V and J are TRBV19 and TRBJ1-5, with TRBD1 matching over 8 bases. The CDR3 covers 16 residues. J was trimmed by 0 bases and V by 6 bases; bases with no gene match: 7. Germline CDR1 LNHDA, CDR2 SQIVND (reference sequence). The CDR3 is CASSGDRFYSNQPQHF. The CDR3 coding sequence is TGTGCCAGTAGCGGGGACAGGTTTTATAGCAATCAGCCCCAGCATTTT.

The genes are TRBV7-9 and TRBJ2-7; 10 bases align to TRBD2. The germline V gene has CDR1 SEHNR and CDR2 FQNEAQ (reference sequence). The ends lost 3 bases at V and 3 bases at J; junction bases unmatched: 5. There are 15 residues in the CDR3. The CDR3 loop is CASSFTSGVDYEQYF. The CDR3 coding sequence is TGTGCCAGCAGCTTCACTAGCGGGGTAGACTACGAGCAGTACTTC.

This clone was found a few times. The chain is built from TRBV30 and TRBJ1-3, with D hard to call. This CDR3 spans 11 amino acids. V gave up 0 bases and J gave up 4 bases, with 1 base separating them. Germline V gives CDR1 GTSNPN, CDR2 SVGIG (reference sequence). The CDR3 spells CAWSVGNTIYF. The CDR3 region has the DNA TGTGCCTGGAGTGTGGGAAACACCATATATTTT.

The chain combines TRBV6-5 with TRBJ1-1; D ambiguous. This CDR3 comprises 15 residues. Per germline, CDR1 MNHEY and CDR2 SVGAGI. V was cut by 2 bases and J by 2 bases, with 12 bases left in between. CDR3 sequence reads: CASSYLAVLNTEAFF. The DNA for the CDR3 is TGTGCCAGCAGTTACCTGGCCGTTTTAAACACTGAAGCTTTCTTT.

The chain has TRBV6-1 and TRBJ2-7, with D maybe TRBD2 (5 bases). Germline loops: CDR1 MNHNS, CDR2 SASEGT. Trimming shortened V by 2 bases and J by 7 bases, and 18 bases separated the two germline ends. The CDR3 covers 15 residues. CDR3 sequence reads: CASSEYSGSLSEQYF. The CDR3 DNA sequence: TGTGCCAGCAGTGAATACAGCGGCTCGTTGTCGGAGCAGTACTTC.

This chain connects TRBV6-1 to TRBJ1-2, with 10 bases aligning to TRBD1. This CDR3 has 16 residues. The junction had 6 bases not matched to a gene; V was cut back by 3 bases and J by 2 bases. Germline loops: CDR1 MNHNS, CDR2 SASEGT. In DNA, the CDR3 is TGTGCCAGCAGTGACTTGGGACAGGGGTTGAACTATGGCTACACCTTC. Translated: CASSDLGQGLNYGYTF.

The chain couples TRBV4-2 to TRBJ2-1, with D hard to call. CDR1 LGHNA and CDR2 YNFKEQ come from the germline V gene. Trimming pared 1 base from V and 4 bases from J, leaving 14 bases between. This CDR3 has 16 amino acids. The CDR3 protein is CASSQGDVTEYNEQFF. The CDR3 bases are TGTGCCAGCAGCCAAGGCGACGTAACAGAGTACAATGAGCAGTTCTTC.

The chain is built from TRBV5-4 and TRBJ2-3; D is undetermined. The CDR3 sequence is 14 residues long. V was shortened by 4 bases and J by 2 bases, with 11 bases between the two germline ends. Germline CDR1 and CDR2: SGHNT and YYREEE (reference sequence). CDR3 DNA: TGTGCCAGCAGCCTAACTAAGAACACAGATACGCAGTATTTT. Its protein product is CASSLTKNTDTQYF.

V gene TRBV28 combines with J gene TRBJ2-7; TRBD1 matches at 7 bases. V was clipped by 6 bases and J by 1 base; unmatched bases: 3. CDR3 length: 13 residues. Germline CDR1 is MDHEN and CDR2 is SYDVKM. The CDR3 protein is CASRPGQSYEQYF. CDR3 in DNA: TGTGCCAGCAGACCGGGACAGTCCTACGAGCAGTACTTC.

The chain employs TRBV6-6 and TRBJ1-5; TRBD1 is a possible D gene (6 bases). Germline V lookup: CDR1 MNHNY, CDR2 SVGAGI (reference sequence). The V gene lost 5 bases and the J gene lost 2 bases, with 10 bases spanning the gap. The CDR3 has 14 amino acids. CDR3 in amino acids: CASSGGLGNQPQHF. In DNA form, the CDR3 reads TGTGCCAGCAGTGGGGGGCTTGGCAATCAGCCCCAGCATTTT.

The chain links TRBV28 to TRBJ2-5; 9 bases match TRBD1. V dropped 4 bases and J dropped 3; count of bases not matched to a gene: 9. Germline CDR1 MDHEN, CDR2 SYDVKM. This CDR3 comprises 16 residues. The chain's CDR3 is CASSSTGQGWKETQYF. The CDR3 DNA follows: TGTGCCAGCAGTTCAACCGGACAGGGGTGGAAAGAGACCCAGTACTTC.

V and J are TRBV5-6 and TRBJ1-4; no clear D gene. V was shortened by 2 bases and J by 0 bases, with 5 bases between the two germline ends. Germline values: CDR1 SGHDT, CDR2 YYEEEE. The CDR3 is 14 amino acids. The CDR3 region has the DNA TGTGCCAGCAGCTTCGGGACAACTAATGAAAAACTGTTTTTT. This translates into CASSFGTTNEKLFF.

The chain employs TRBV14 and TRBJ2-3; D is unresolved. The CDR3 extends over 12 amino acids. The V gene's germline CDR1 is SGHDN and CDR2 FVKESK. With 1 base removed from V and 4 bases from J, the gap between germline ends came to 3 bases. The CDR3 DNA reads TGTGCCAGCAGCCAAGCATCAGATACGCAGTATTTT. Translation: CASSQASDTQYF.

V is TRBV5-1 and J is TRBJ2-2; 12 bases align to TRBD1. In germline, CDR1 is SGHRS, CDR2 YFSETQ. J was trimmed by 2 bases and V by 4 bases; bases with no gene match: 3. The CDR3 length is 16 residues. In nucleotides, the CDR3 is TGCGCCAGCAGCGTTGGGACAGGGGGCAACACCGGGGAGCTGTTTTTT. Translating gives CASSVGTGGNTGELFF.

V is TRBV5-4 and J is TRBJ1-1; D gene uncertain. The CDR3 is 13 residues long. Germline V gene lookup returns CDR1 SGHNT and CDR2 YYREEE (reference sequence). The ends were cut back, 0 bases at V and 8 bases at J, with 11 bases in the middle. The DNA for the CDR3 is TGTGCCAGCAGCTTGGTTAGAACCGGGGAAGCTTTCTTT. It translates to CASSLVRTGEAFF.

J is TRBJ2-5 and V is TRBV7-2; the D is unclear. CDR1 SGHTA and CDR2 FQGNSA come from the germline V gene. Trimming stripped 7 bases from V and 5 bases from J, with 14 bases between. The CDR3 spans 13 residues. CDR3 DNA sequence: TGTGCCAGCACCCCAGAGTTAAGGGAGACCCAGTACTTC. This translates into CASTPELRETQYF. The variable domain in full, completed from reference TRBV7-2 and TRBJ2-5, reads GAGVSQSPSNKVTEKGKDVELRCDPISGHTALYWYRQSLGQGLEFLIYFQGNSAPDKSGLPSDRFSAERTGGSVSTLTIQRTQQEDSAVYLCASTPELRETQYFGPGTRLLVL.